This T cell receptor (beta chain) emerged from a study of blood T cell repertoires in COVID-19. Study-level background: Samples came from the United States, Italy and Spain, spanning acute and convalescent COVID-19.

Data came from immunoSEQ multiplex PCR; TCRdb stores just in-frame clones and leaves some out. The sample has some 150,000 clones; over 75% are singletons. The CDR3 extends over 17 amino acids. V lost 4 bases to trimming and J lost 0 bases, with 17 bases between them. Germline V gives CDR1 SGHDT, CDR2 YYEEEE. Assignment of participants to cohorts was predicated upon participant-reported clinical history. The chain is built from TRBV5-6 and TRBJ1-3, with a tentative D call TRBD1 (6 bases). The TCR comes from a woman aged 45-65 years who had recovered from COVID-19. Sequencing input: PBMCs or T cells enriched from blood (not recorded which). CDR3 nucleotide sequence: TGTGCCAGCAGCAGATCCGGGACACGGTTCTCTGGAAACACCATATATTTT. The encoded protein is CASSRSGTRFSGNTIYF. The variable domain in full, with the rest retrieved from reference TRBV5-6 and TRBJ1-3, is DAGVTQSPTHLIKTRGQQVTLRCSPKSGHDTVSWYQQALGQGPQFIFQYYEEEERQRGNFPDRFSGHQFPNYSSELNVNALLLGDSALYLCASSRSGTRFSGNTIYFGEGSWLTVV.